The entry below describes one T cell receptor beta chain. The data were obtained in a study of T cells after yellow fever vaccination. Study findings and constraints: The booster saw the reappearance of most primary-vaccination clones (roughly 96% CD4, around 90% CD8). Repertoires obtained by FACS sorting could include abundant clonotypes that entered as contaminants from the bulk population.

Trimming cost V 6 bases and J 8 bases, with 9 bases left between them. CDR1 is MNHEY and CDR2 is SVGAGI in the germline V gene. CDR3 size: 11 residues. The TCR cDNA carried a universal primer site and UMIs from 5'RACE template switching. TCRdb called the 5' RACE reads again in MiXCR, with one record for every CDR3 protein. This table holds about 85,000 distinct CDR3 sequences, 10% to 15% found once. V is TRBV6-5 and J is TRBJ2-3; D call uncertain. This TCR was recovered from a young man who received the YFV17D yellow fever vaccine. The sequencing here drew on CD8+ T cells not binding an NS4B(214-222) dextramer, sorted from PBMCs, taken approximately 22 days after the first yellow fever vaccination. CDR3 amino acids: CASSAFGTQYF. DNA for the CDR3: TGTGCCAGCAGCGCGTTCGGTACGCAGTATTTT.